This T cell receptor (beta chain) was sequenced during a study of cytomegalovirus exposure and HLA in healthy donors. Overall study: HLA-typed donors were the source of approximately 88 million unique TCRs, which an early data release held.

The study's findings and limits: Researchers left out some V segments, among them TRBV6-2 and TRBV6-3, as indistinguishable. V- and J-gene trimming in TCR beta was tied to a missense DCLRE1C variant by an analysis performed later. An analysis done earlier found most TCR beta V segments productive about 87% or about 30% of the time.

Researchers ran the PCR with 60 Vbeta and 13 Jbeta primers. This table comes from immunoSEQ multiplex PCR, and its TCRdb copy is limited to in-frame clones, with some not included. The sample consists of roughly 150,000 clones, approximately 80% of them appearing once. CDR1 and CDR2 from the germline V gene are MRHNA and SNTAGT. This CDR3 has 14 amino acids. V gave up 6 bases and J gave up 2 bases; unmatched junction bases: 4. Remarks on this clone: Its antigen remains unknown.

The clonotype comes from a woman between 18 and 29 years old in good health and CMV-seronegative. The sample taken for sequencing was PBMCs. This rearrangement joins TRBV6-4 to TRBJ2-1; 7 bases are a match to TRBD2. For the CDR3, the DNA is TGTGCCAGCAGCAACCGGGGGGCCTACAATGAGCAGTTCTTC. Amino acids: CASSNRGAYNEQFF.